Listed here is a single T cell receptor (beta chain). Its antigen is undetermined. The data are from a study of OX40 agonist ivuxolimab in advanced cancers. Overall study: Patients were treated with ivuxolimab, an agonistic anti-OX40 (CD134) antibody.

V was pared by 6 bases and J by 2 bases, with 16 bases between. Germline CDR1 SGHVS, CDR2 FQNEAQ. The CDR3 covers 16 residues. This table comes from immunoSEQ multiplex PCR, and its TCRdb copy is limited to in-frame clones, with some not included. The table lists about 35,000 clones, approximately 90% of them singletons. Study conclusions and caveats: Relative to CD4+, CD8+ T cells held more expanded clones on average. At 0.1 to 3.0 mg/kg, clonal expansion of CD4+ and CD8+ blood T cells had occurred by week 6.

Sequences were derived from CD4+ or CD8+ T cells sorted from blood, sampled in a trial of the OX40 agonist ivuxolimab. The source of this sequence is an adult with an advanced solid tumor such as melanoma, head and neck, liver or kidney cancer. V and J are TRBV7-8 and TRBJ2-2; a possible D gene is TRBD1 (6 bases). The CDR3 loop reads CASSEQGFFNTGELFF. Written as DNA, the CDR3 is TGTGCCAGCAGTGAACAGGGATTTTTTAACACCGGGGAGCTGTTTTTT.